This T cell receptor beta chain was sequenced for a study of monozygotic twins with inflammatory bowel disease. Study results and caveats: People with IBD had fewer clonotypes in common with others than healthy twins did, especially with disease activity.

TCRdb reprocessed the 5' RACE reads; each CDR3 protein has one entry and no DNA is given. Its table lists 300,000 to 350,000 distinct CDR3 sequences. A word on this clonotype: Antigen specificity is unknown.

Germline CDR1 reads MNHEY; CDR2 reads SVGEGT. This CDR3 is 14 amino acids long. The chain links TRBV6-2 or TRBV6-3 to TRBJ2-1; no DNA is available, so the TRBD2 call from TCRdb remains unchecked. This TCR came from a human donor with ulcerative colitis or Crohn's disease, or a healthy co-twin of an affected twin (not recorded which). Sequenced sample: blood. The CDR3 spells CASRPVTLYNEQFF.